This passage covers 32 T cell receptor beta chains from one sample sequenced in a study of shared clonotypes between healthy human individuals. Some clones are missing from TCRdb's copy, which holds only in-frame ones; the method was immunoSEQ multiplex PCR. The data contain some 2.1 million clones, about 95% of them singletons. Sequencing was performed on naive CD4+ T cells sorted from blood. Subset defined: CD45RA+ positively selected. The receptors derive from a man in his late teens or twenties in good health.

The chain joins TRBV28 to TRBJ1-2; 7 positions agree with TRBD1. With 6 bases clipped from V and 2 bases from J, the junction kept 15 bases outside the gene matches. CDR3 length: 17 residues. Germline CDR1 and CDR2: MDHEN and SYDVKM. The CDR3 region has the DNA TGTGCCAGCAGGCCAGCCCACAAGGGACAGCTAAACTATGGCTACACCTTC. Its translation: CASRPAHKGQLNYGYTF.

The CDR3 nucleotides are TGTGCCAGCAGCCGACGGAGCGCAACTAATGAAAAACTGTTTTTT. Translating it yields CASSRRSATNEKLFF. The J gene is TRBJ1-4, the V gene TRBV28; D is ambiguous. The CDR3 is 15 amino acids. The germline V gene has CDR1 MDHEN and CDR2 SYDVKM. V was clipped by 6 bases and J by 0 bases, with 11 bases between them.

CDR3 nucleotides: TGCGCCAGCAGCTTGGGGTCTAGCGGATGGTACGAGCAGTACTTC. Its translation: CASSLGSSGWYEQYF. The rearrangement links TRBV5-1 to TRBJ2-7; 7 positions match TRBD2. Germline CDR1 is SGHRS and CDR2 is YFSETQ. V gave up 0 bases and J gave up 4 bases; unmatched junction bases: 7. The CDR3 runs 15 residues.

This chain connects TRBV6-1 to TRBJ1-2, with D perhaps matching TRBD1 (6 bases). From germline, CDR1 is MNHNS and CDR2 SASEGT. The V end was cut by 5 bases, the J end by 10 bases, with 17 bases between. CDR3 length: 13 residues. The CDR3 reads CASSRGFPGDYTF. Here the CDR3 DNA reads TGTGCCAGCAGTCGGGGGTTCCCAGGGGACTACACCTTC.

CDR3: CASGPNTDTQYF. The CDR3 DNA is TGTGCTAGTGGGCCGAACACAGATACGCAGTATTTT. The rearrangement joins TRBV12-5 to TRBJ2-3; no reliable D call. This CDR3 comprises 12 residues. Per germline, CDR1 LGHNT and CDR2 FRNRAP. V lost 6 bases and J 2 bases, leaving 6 bases between the germline ends.

The V and J genes are TRBV5-1 and TRBJ2-5; 12 nucleotides match TRBD2. Per the germline V gene, CDR1 is SGHRS and CDR2 is YFSETQ. The length of the CDR3 is 14 residues. J lost 4 bases, V lost 6 bases, and 4 bases had no gene match. CDR3 amino acids: CASTTGLAGETQYF. CDR3 nucleotides: TGCGCCAGCACCACGGGACTAGCGGGAGAGACCCAGTACTTC.

In this sample, this clone turned up once. J is TRBJ1-3 and V is TRBV6-6; D not certain. With 6 bases removed from V and 6 bases from J, the gap between germline ends came to 9 bases. This CDR3 contains 12 residues. Germline CDR1 reads MNHNY; CDR2 reads SVGAGI (reference sequence). The CDR3 sequence: CASRNEKNTIYF. The CDR3 nucleotides are TGTGCCAGCAGAAACGAGAAAAACACCATATATTTT.

V usage is TRBV5-1 and J usage is TRBJ2-2; the D is unclear. Trimming stripped 9 bases from V and 2 bases from J, with 11 bases between. This CDR3 has 13 amino acids. Germline V gives CDR1 SGHRS, CDR2 YFSETQ. This chain's CDR3 is CAITEVNTGELFF. The CDR3 region has the DNA TGCGCCATTACAGAGGTTAACACCGGGGAGCTGTTTTTT.

This chain links TRBV6-6 with TRBJ1-2; D might be TRBD1 (6 bases). The CDR3 contains 15 residues. Trimming left V 7 bases short and J 2 bases short, with 17 bases between. Germline values: CDR1 MNHNY, CDR2 SVGAGI (reference sequence). CDR3 sequence reads: CASTARGGANYGYTF. CDR3 coding DNA: TGTGCCAGCACCGCACGCGGGGGCGCCAACTATGGCTACACCTTC.

CDR3: CASSLAALGGETQYF. The CDR3 coding sequence is TGCGCCAGCAGCTTGGCCGCGCTGGGGGGAGAGACCCAGTACTTC. The rearrangement links TRBV5-1 to TRBJ2-5; tentative D call: TRBD2 (6 bases). V was cut by 0 bases and J by 4 bases, with 13 bases left in between. The CDR3 spans 15 residues. In germline, CDR1 is SGHRS, CDR2 YFSETQ.

The J gene is TRBJ2-2, the V gene TRBV4-1; D could derive from TRBD1 or TRBD2 (5 bases each). The CDR3 spans 17 residues. Trimming left V 0 bases short and J 5 bases short, with 16 bases between. CDR1 and CDR2 (germline): MGHRA, YSYEKL. The CDR3 region has the DNA TGCGCCAGCAGCCAAGAGTCGGGACGGAGAGGTACCGGGGAGCTGTTTTTT. Translated, it gives CASSQESGRRGTGELFF.

This sequence joins TRBV28 and TRBJ1-6, with TRBD1 as a possible D gene (5 bases). V lost 4 bases and J lost 6, with 16 bases in between. Germline CDR1 reads MDHEN; CDR2 reads SYDVKM. This CDR3 region has 16 residues. CDR3 in amino acids: CASSSPSVGPNSPLHF. The CDR3 bases are TGTGCCAGCAGTTCCCCGAGTGTGGGACCTAATTCACCCCTCCACTTT.

This sequence joins TRBV20-1 and TRBJ2-5; no reliable D call. The CDR3 runs 10 residues. CDR1 is DFQATT, CDR2 SNEGSKA, per germline (reference sequence). CDR3 residues: CSGAEETQYF. CDR3 DNA sequence: TGCAGCGGTGCGGAAGAGACCCAGTACTTC.

The chain is built from TRBV5-1 and TRBJ1-5, with D tentatively TRBD1 (5 bases). Trimming removed 1 base at V and 8 bases at J, with 16 bases between. Germline values: CDR1 SGHRS, CDR2 YFSETQ. CDR3 length: 15 residues. In DNA form, the CDR3 reads TGCGCCAGCAGCTTGTTGGGGGACGGGAGGGAGCCCCAGCATTTT. This codes for CASSLLGDGREPQHF.

The chain has TRBV18 and TRBJ2-5; no clear D gene. CDR1 and CDR2 from the germline V gene are KGHSH and LQKENI. V was cut by 0 bases and J by 6 bases, with 5 bases left in between. This CDR3 comprises 12 residues. DNA for the CDR3: TGTGCCAGCTCACCACCTACGAAGACCCAGTACTTC. Amino acid sequence: CASSPPTKTQYF.

V and J are TRBV20-1 and TRBJ2-3; D tentatively reads TRBD1 or TRBD2 (5 bases each). Germline V gene lookup returns CDR1 DFQATT and CDR2 SNEGSKA (reference sequence). The CDR3 consists of 10 residues. Here the CDR3 DNA reads TGCGGGACCGAGTCAGATACGCAGTATTTT. It codes for CGTESDTQYF.

This chain connects TRBV19 to TRBJ2-3; the D gene is possibly TRBD2 (5 bases). CDR3 length: 13 residues. Germline lookup yields CDR1 LNHDA and CDR2 SQIVND (reference sequence). V lost 6 bases and J lost 2, with 9 bases in between. This CDR3 reads CASSGVNTDTQYF. In DNA, the CDR3 is TGTGCCAGTAGCGGGGTTAACACAGATACGCAGTATTTT.

The V gene is TRBV30, the J gene TRBJ2-1; tentative D call: TRBD2 (5 bases). Germline V gene lookup returns CDR1 GTSNPN and CDR2 SVGIG (reference sequence). V shed 3 bases and J shed 3 bases, with 15 bases lying between them. This CDR3 is built from 15 residues. CDR3 in DNA: TGTGCCTGGAGGTTACTAGGGTCATACTACAATGAGCAGTTCTTC. This sequence encodes CAWRLLGSYYNEQFF.

The chain uses TRBV4-1 and TRBJ2-1; D may match TRBD1 or TRBD2 (5 bases each). The CDR3 covers 17 residues. V shed 0 bases and J shed 9 bases, with 21 bases lying between them. Germline assignment: CDR1 MGHRA and CDR2 YSYEKL. The CDR3 spells CASSQDPGTEVISEQFF. The CDR3 DNA sequence: TGCGCCAGCAGCCAAGACCCCGGGACGGAGGTAATTAGTGAGCAGTTCTTC.

The DNA for the CDR3 is TGTGCCAGCAGTGCAGAGTTGGCAGGACAGTATGAAGCTTTCTTT. Amino acids: CASSAELAGQYEAFF. J is TRBJ1-1 and V is TRBV11-2; weak D call: TRBD1 (6 bases). CDR3 length: 15 amino acids. The V and J ends lost 6 bases and 7 bases respectively, with 21 bases between them. The germline CDR1 and CDR2 sequences are SGHAT and FQNNGV.

J is TRBJ1-2 and V is TRBV28; the match to TRBD1 covers 11 bases. V lost 2 bases and J lost 4; bases outside the gene matches: 9. CDR3 size: 17 residues. Germline V lookup: CDR1 MDHEN, CDR2 SYDVKM. The CDR3 bases are TGTGCCAGCAGTTTAAAGGGACAGGGGGTTCTACTCTATGGCTACACCTTC. Translated, it gives CASSLKGQGVLLYGYTF.

V usage is TRBV6-1 and J usage is TRBJ1-4; D is ambiguous. The CDR3 is 16 residues long. Deletions cut 2 bases from V and 2 bases from J, with 12 bases between. Looked up from germline, CDR1 is MNHNS and CDR2 is SASEGT. The CDR3 DNA reads TGTGCCAGCAGTGAACGGGAACAGTTGACTAATGAAAAACTGTTTTTT. Encoded protein: CASSEREQLTNEKLFF.

The chain carries TRBV7-9 and TRBJ1-1; the D gene is possibly TRBD1 (5 bases). Germline V gene data show CDR1 as SEHNR and CDR2 as FQNEAQ (reference sequence). Trimming pared 5 bases from V and 3 bases from J, leaving 16 bases between. The CDR3 has 15 residues. This chain's CDR3 is CASSPSGAGDTEAFF. CDR3 nucleotide sequence: TGTGCCAGCAGCCCCTCCGGGGCCGGGGACACTGAAGCTTTCTTT.

The chain employs TRBV14 and TRBJ2-1; D may be TRBD1 or TRBD2 (5 bases each). Trimming left V 1 base short and J 5 bases short, with 6 bases between. The V gene's germline CDR1 is SGHDN and CDR2 FVKESK. The length of the CDR3 is 13 residues. The CDR3: CASSQVGDNEQFF. CDR3 DNA: TGTGCCAGCAGCCAAGTGGGGGACAATGAGCAGTTCTTC.

Remarks on this clone: The sample holds other DNA sequences that translate to the same CDR3. V is TRBV18 and J is TRBJ1-5; perhaps TRBD1 as D (5 bases). The CDR3 is 13 amino acids. The germline gives CDR1 KGHSH, CDR2 LQKENI. Trimming removed 6 bases at V and 5 bases at J, with 11 bases between. The CDR3 nucleotides are TGTGCCAGCTCCCCGGGGGGGGATCAGCCCCAGCATTTT. Translated: CASSPGGDQPQHF.

This chain uses TRBV4-1 with TRBJ2-1; TRBD2 is a possible D gene (7 bases). This CDR3 has 17 amino acids. Trimming removed 0 bases from V and 6 bases from J, with 18 bases in between. Germline V gene lookup returns CDR1 MGHRA and CDR2 YSYEKL. CDR3 in DNA: TGCGCCAGCAGCCAAGAGGGAGGGGGTCCGGGTCGCAATGAGCAGTTCTTC. Protein sequence: CASSQEGGGPGRNEQFF.

CDR3 DNA sequence: TGTGCCATCAGGGTAGCGGGAGCAACGTACGAGCAGTACTTC. Amino acid sequence: CAIRVAGATYEQYF. J is TRBJ2-7 and V is TRBV10-3; 9 positions agree with TRBD2. This CDR3 has 14 amino acids. Germline CDR1 and CDR2: ENHRY and SYGVKD. Trimming at V came to 6 bases and at J to 4 bases, leaving 7 bases not matched to a gene.

The chain combines TRBV28 with TRBJ1-5; D remains ambiguous. The germline CDR1 and CDR2 sequences are MDHEN and SYDVKM. This CDR3 contains 14 residues. The germline V and J ends were trimmed by 7 bases and 1 base, with 11 bases remaining between them. The CDR3 region is CASIEGASNQPQHF. CDR3 nucleotide sequence: TGTGCCAGCATCGAGGGAGCCAGCAATCAGCCCCAGCATTTT.

The chain carries TRBV13 and TRBJ2-2; possible D gene TRBD1, 6 bases. From germline, CDR1 is PRHDT and CDR2 FYEKMQ (reference sequence). V lost 5 bases to trimming and J lost 2 bases, with 12 bases between them. The CDR3 sequence is 15 residues long. CDR3 protein: CASSSPGVNTGELFF. CDR3 coding DNA: TGTGCCAGCAGCAGTCCAGGGGTAAACACCGGGGAGCTGTTTTTT. Variable domain in full (rest from reference TRBV13 and TRBJ2-2): AAGVIQSPRHLIKEKRETATLKCYPIPRHDTVYWYQQGPGQDPQFLISFYEKMQSDKGSIPDRFSAQQFSDYHSELNMSSLELGDSALYFCASSSPGVNTGELFFGEGSRLTVL.

With respect to this clone: A read error is possible here, since a much larger clone lies one base away. This chain uses TRBV29-1 with TRBJ2-7; D gene ambiguous. The CDR3 has 12 amino acids. Looked up from germline, CDR1 is SQVTM and CDR2 is ANQGSEA. The CDR3 DNA sequence: TGCAGCGTGGCACAGTTCTCCTACGAGCAGTGCTTC. Translated, it gives CSVAQFSYEQCF.

The V and J genes are TRBV30 and TRBJ1-1; D unresolved. CDR1 and CDR2 from the germline V gene are GTSNPN and SVGIG (reference sequence). With 3 bases removed from V and 0 bases from J, the gap between germline ends came to 14 bases. The length of the CDR3 is 15 residues. Here the CDR3 reads CAWSREKGVNTEAFF. The CDR3 DNA is TGTGCCTGGAGCCGTGAGAAGGGCGTGAACACTGAAGCTTTCTTT.

J is TRBJ1-3 and V is TRBV25-1; D is undetermined. Looked up from germline, CDR1 is MGHDK and CDR2 is SYGVNS. The ends were cut back, 6 bases at V and 0 bases at J, with 6 bases in the middle. The CDR3 loop spans 13 amino acids. The CDR3 sequence: CASRRNSGNTIYF. The CDR3 DNA reads TGTGCCAGCAGGAGAAACTCTGGAAACACCATATATTTT.